These T cell receptor beta chains were read from a single sample in a study of blood T cell repertoires in COVID-19. Sequenced by immunoSEQ multiplex PCR; TCRdb stores in-frame clones only, minus some. The sample carries about 90,000 clones, approximately 88% recorded once. Sequencing was done on a sample of peripheral blood. These receptor sequences come from a woman aged 80 or over with active or convalescent COVID-19. The CDR3 runs from the conserved cysteine through the conserved F or W. The D gene is left open where the match is weak. The listing skips clone size in some rows; elsewhere it reads once, few, many or a size class.

j_call v_call d_call clone_size cdr3_aa cdr3_nt
TRBJ1-2 TRBV10-3 - - CAISGQVEGYTF TGTGCCATCAGTGGTCAGGTGGAAGGCTACACCTTC
TRBJ1-4 TRBV6-1 - - CASSERTAVFF TGTGCCAGCAGTGAAAGGACAGCTGTGTTTTTT
TRBJ1-1 TRBV5-1 - - CASSLGLPMNTEAFF TGCGCCAGCAGCTTGGGACTTCCAATGAACACTGAAGCTTTCTTT
TRBJ1-5 TRBV6-2/TRBV6-3 - - CASSYSQVRNQPQHF TGTGCCAGCAGTTACTCTCAGGTCCGGAATCAGCCCCAGCATTTT
TRBJ2-1 TRBV7-2 TRBD2 - CASSLEFTSGNEQFF TGTGCCAGCAGCTTAGAGTTTACTAGCGGGAATGAGCAGTTCTTC
TRBJ1-3 TRBV7-2 - - CASSFPVDGGNTIYF TGTGCCAGCAGCTTCCCCGTAGATGGTGGAAACACCATATATTTT
TRBJ2-5 TRBV29-1 TRBD2 - CSARLAGGQETQYF TGCAGCGCCCGACTAGCGGGGGGCCAAGAGACCCAGTACTTC
TRBJ2-7 TRBV5-1 - - CASSFVPGALGEQYF TGCGCCAGCAGCTTTGTCCCGGGAGCGTTGGGCGAGCAGTACTTC
TRBJ1-4 TRBV2 TRBD1 few CASSVRQGGEKLFF TGTGCCAGCAGTGTCCGACAGGGTGGCGAAAAACTGTTTTTT
TRBJ1-5 TRBV29-1 - - CSVAENSNQPQHF TGCAGCGTTGCCGAGAATAGCAATCAGCCCCAGCATTTT
TRBJ1-2 TRBV5-1 - - CASSPSGAGEYGYTF TGCGCCAGCAGCCCCTCCGGAGCAGGGGAGTATGGCTACACCTTC
TRBJ1-1 TRBV6-5 TRBD1 - CASSSTGAGNTEAFF TGTGCCAGCAGTTCCACAGGGGCGGGGAACACTGAAGCTTTCTTT
TRBJ2-1 TRBV11-3 TRBD2 once CASSLATASGRHEQFF TGTGCCAGCAGCTTAGCTACTGCTAGCGGGAGACATGAGCAGTTCTTC
TRBJ2-3 TRBV6-5 TRBD1 once CASTRGTGFTDTQYF TGTGCCAGCACTAGAGGGACAGGGTTCACAGATACGCAGTATTTT
TRBJ2-7 TRBV7-8 - - CASSPSRDPRYEQYF TGTGCCAGCAGCCCCTCGCGGGACCCAAGATACGAGCAGTACTTC
TRBJ2-1 TRBV3-1/TRBV3-2 - - CASSQAWVIGVGYNEQFF TGTGCCAGCAGCCAAGCTTGGGTTATCGGGGTCGGCTACAATGAGCAGTTCTTC
TRBJ2-1 TRBV7-9 TRBD1 - CASSSRAGTGVNEQFF TGTGCCAGCAGCTCCCGGGCCGGGACAGGGGTCAATGAGCAGTTCTTC
TRBJ2-1 TRBV6-2/TRBV6-3 - - CASSGAVAYNEQFF TGTGCCAGCAGCGGGGCCGTCGCCTACAATGAGCAGTTCTTC
TRBJ2-1 TRBV10-2 TRBD2 - CASRTSGREQFF TGCGCCAGCAGGACTAGCGGGAGGGAGCAGTTCTTC
TRBJ2-1 TRBV19 TRBD2 - CASSRQPGGVYNEQFF TGTGCCAGTAGTAGGCAGCCTGGGGGGGTATACAATGAGCAGTTCTTC
TRBJ1-5 TRBV7-2 - - CASSLGENQPQHF TGTGCCAGCAGCTTAGGGGAGAATCAGCCCCAGCATTTT
TRBJ2-1 TRBV21-1 - - CASSKNTQRERKGQFF TGTGCCAGCAGCAAAAATACCCAGAGGGAGCGAAAGGGGCAGTTCTTC
TRBJ1-6 TRBV19 - - CASSGRVQSPLHF TGTGCCAGTAGCGGCAGGGTACAATCACCCCTCCACTTT
TRBJ1-5 TRBV3-1/TRBV3-2 - - CASSQEWSYQPQHF TGTGCCAGCAGCCAAGAGTGGAGCTATCAGCCCCAGCATTTT
TRBJ1-1 TRBV5-1 - once CASSVGQGIIRNTEAFF TGCGCCAGCAGTGTGGGGCAGGGGATTATACGGAACACTGAAGCTTTCTTT
TRBJ1-6 TRBV11-2 - - CASSRSDSWSPLHF TGTGCCAGCAGCCGCAGCGACAGTTGGTCACCCCTCCACTTT
TRBJ1-1 TRBV9 TRBD1 - CASSVVGQGQAFF TGTGCCAGCAGCGTAGTGGGACAGGGGCAAGCTTTCTTT
TRBJ1-4 TRBV28 TRBD1 once CASRTGGREKLFF TGTGCCAGCAGAACAGGGGGGCGAGAAAAACTGTTTTTT
TRBJ2-1 TRBV28 TRBD2 - CASSSLAGLPNEQFF TGTGCCAGCAGTTCCCTAGCGGGATTACCCAATGAGCAGTTCTTC
TRBJ2-2 TRBV2 TRBD1 - CASSQGVTGELFF TGTGCCAGCAGTCAGGGGGTCACCGGGGAGCTGTTTTTT
TRBJ2-1 TRBV20-1 - - CSASRPPRLASYNEQFF TGCAGTGCTAGTCGGCCCCCGCGGCTAGCATCCTACAATGAGCAGTTCTTC
TRBJ1-2 TRBV9 TRBD1 few CASSVVPHGQVNRYTF TGTGCCAGCAGCGTAGTCCCCCACGGACAGGTGAACCGCTACACCTTC
TRBJ1-5 TRBV7-2 - few CASSSRTGKNNQPQHF TGTGCCAGCAGCTCCCGTACCGGGAAAAATAATCAGCCCCAGCATTTT
TRBJ2-1 TRBV3-1/TRBV3-2 TRBD2 - CASSGGVAGVRNEQFF TGTGCCAGCAGCGGGGGTGTAGCGGGAGTACGAAATGAGCAGTTCTTC
TRBJ2-7 TRBV2 - - CASSDQGVGEQYF TGTGCCAGCAGTGACCAGGGTGTCGGCGAGCAGTACTTC
TRBJ1-2 TRBV11-3 - - CASSSRIQGGQGYTF TGTGCCAGCAGCTCGAGAATACAGGGTGGCCAGGGCTACACCTTC
TRBJ2-5 TRBV28 - - CASSSLETQYF TGTGCCAGCAGTTCTTTGGAGACCCAGTACTTC
TRBJ1-4 TRBV19 - - CASSRGAQLGEKLFF TGTGCCAGTAGTCGGGGTGCCCAGCTGGGGGAAAAACTGTTTTTT
TRBJ2-7 TRBV11-2 TRBD1 - CASSFIRNRGYEQYF TGTGCCAGCAGCTTCATCCGTAACAGGGGGTACGAGCAGTACTTC
TRBJ2-5 TRBV2 TRBD2 - CASSAPGAGGPRGQETQYF TGTGCCAGCAGTGCTCCGGGAGCGGGAGGGCCTAGGGGACAAGAGACCCAGTACTTC
TRBJ1-1 TRBV19 - - CASTPGQGNTEAFF TGTGCCAGTACCCCTGGTCAGGGGAACACTGAAGCTTTCTTT
TRBJ1-2 TRBV28 - - CASSSDSLLYGYTF TGTGCCAGCAGTTCGGACAGCCTGCTCTATGGCTACACCTTC
TRBJ2-2 TRBV6-5 - - CASSLTGSNTGELFF TGTGCCAGCAGCCTAACAGGGTCGAACACCGGGGAGCTGTTTTTT
TRBJ1-4 TRBV18 - - CASSPPRGGPVALTSNEKLFF TGTGCCAGCTCACCACCGCGGGGGGGCCCAGTTGCCCTTACAAGTAATGAAAAACTGTTTTTT
TRBJ2-5 TRBV16 - once CASSQLPQETQYF TGTGCCAGCAGCCAACTACCACAAGAGACCCAGTACTTC